The 10 T cell receptor beta chains below come from one sample, sequenced in a study of OX40 agonist ivuxolimab in advanced cancers. Assay: immunoSEQ multiplex PCR; the TCRdb copy retains only in-frame clones and omits some. The table shows roughly 56,000 clones, with about 85% occurring only once. The specimen was CD4+ or CD8+ T cells sorted from blood, collected in a trial of the OX40 agonist ivuxolimab. These receptors were collected from an adult with an advanced solid tumor such as melanoma, head and neck, liver or kidney cancer.

The chain joins TRBV11-3 to TRBJ2-5; 9 bases line up with TRBD2. The DNA end is a closer match to TRBJ2-7, so the J assignment may be wrong. The germline CDR1 and CDR2 sequences are SGHNT and YENEEA. The CDR3 runs to 13 residues. CDR3 coding DNA: TGTGCCAGCAGCCGGACTAGCGAGGTCGAGCAGTACTTC. Amino acids: CASSRTSEVEQYF.

The chain recombines TRBV15 with TRBJ2-7; either TRBD1 or TRBD2 may fit D (5 bases each). Trimming left V 3 bases short and J 3 bases short, with 18 bases between. CDR3 length: 16 residues. Germline CDR1 LNHNV, CDR2 YYDKDF (reference sequence). CDR3 amino acids: CATSSSQGPRGYEQYF. In DNA form, the CDR3 reads TGTGCCACCAGCAGTTCGCAGGGCCCCCGGGGCTACGAGCAGTACTTC.

V is TRBV5-1 and J is TRBJ1-1; D possibly corresponds to TRBD1 (5 bases). The CDR3 loop spans 15 amino acids. Germline CDR1 SGHRS, CDR2 YFSETQ. V lost 0 bases to trimming and J lost 0 bases, with 9 bases between them. In DNA form, the CDR3 reads TGCGCCAGCAGCTTGGCTTGGGGGTTGAACACTGAAGCTTTCTTT. Its protein product is CASSLAWGLNTEAFF.

The chain combines TRBV5-1 with TRBJ2-3, with TRBD1 as a possible D gene (6 bases). The CDR3 sequence is 16 residues long. Germline-derived CDR1 and CDR2 are SGHRS and YFSETQ. V lost 5 bases and J lost 3, with 19 bases in between. In DNA form, the CDR3 reads TGCGCCAGCAGATCGGGCTCAGGGGTTGTGACAGATACGCAGTATTTT. Residues: CASRSGSGVVTDTQYF.

This chain connects TRBV5-1 to TRBJ2-1; 7 bases are shared with TRBD2. The V gene end was trimmed by 7 bases and the J gene end by 7 bases; junction bases not matched to a gene: 8. CDR3 length equals 13 residues. CDR1 SGHRS and CDR2 YFSETQ come from the germline V gene. The CDR3 DNA is TGCGCCAGCTCGGGGGAGGGCCGGAATGAGCAGTTCTTC. Translating it yields CASSGEGRNEQFF.

This chain connects TRBV19 to TRBJ2-3, with 8 bases fitting TRBD2. This CDR3 contains 16 residues. Looked up from germline, CDR1 is LNHDA and CDR2 is SQIVND (reference sequence). With V trimmed by 9 bases and J by 4 bases, 15 bases remained unmatched. The CDR3 loop is CASQRAAGEVADTQYF. DNA of the CDR3: TGTGCCAGCCAACGGGCAGCGGGAGAGGTAGCAGATACGCAGTATTTT.

This clone was seen a handful of times. The V gene is TRBV11-2, the J gene TRBJ2-7; D might be TRBD2 (5 bases). The germline V and J ends were trimmed by 2 bases and 1 base, with 15 bases remaining between them. Germline V lookup: CDR1 SGHAT, CDR2 FQNNGV. This CDR3 contains 16 residues. CDR3 bases: TGTGCCAGCAGCTTAATTCGCGGGCGTACATCCTACGAGCAGTACTTC. Encoded protein: CASSLIRGRTSYEQYF.

The rearrangement joins TRBV28 to TRBJ1-5, with D hard to call. CDR3 length: 12 residues. CDR1 MDHEN and CDR2 SYDVKM come from the germline V gene. The V end was cut by 7 bases, the J end by 1 base, with 5 bases between. The DNA of the CDR3 is TGTGCCAGCAAACGGAGCAATCAGCCCCAGCATTTT. Its protein product is CASKRSNQPQHF.

This chain uses TRBV7-9 with TRBJ1-4; D remains unclear. Germline V lookup: CDR1 SEHNR, CDR2 FQNEAQ (reference sequence). The V gene lost 1 base and the J gene lost 8 bases, with 5 bases spanning the gap. This CDR3 is 12 amino acids long. The CDR3 nucleotides are TGTGCCAGCAGCTTAGGGAAAGAAAAACTGTTTTTT. Translating it yields CASSLGKEKLFF. Complete variable domain (other parts from reference TRBV7-9 and TRBJ1-4): DTGVSQNPRHKITKRGQNVTFRCDPISEHNRLYWYRQTLGQGPEFLTYFQNEAQLEKSRLLSDRFSAERPKGSFSTLEIQRTEQGDSAMYLCASSLGKEKLFFGSGTQLSVL.

The chain has TRBV13 and TRBJ1-4; D uncertain. The V gene's germline CDR1 is PRHDT and CDR2 FYEKMQ (reference sequence). V gave up 6 bases and J gave up 10 bases, with 21 bases separating them. The CDR3 consists of 15 residues. The CDR3 DNA reads TGTGCCAGCAGGCCGGCAGGAGCCGGAGAAAGAAAACTGTTTTTT. Translated: CASRPAGAGERKLFF.